These 22 T cell receptor beta chains were sequenced from one sample in a study of Tregs in tolerant kidney transplant recipients. The table came from immunoSEQ multiplex PCR; TCRdb's copy has only in-frame clones and leaves some out. This table has about 18,000 clones, roughly four fifths appearing once. The source material was Tregs from blood. Receptors originate from a human donor in good health.

The sample holds a few counts of this clone. The chain links TRBV7-2 to TRBJ2-7, with D uncertain. Trimming took 0 bases from V and 0 from J, leaving 6 bases between them. The length of the CDR3 is 14 residues. From germline, CDR1 is SGHTA and CDR2 FQGNSA. The CDR3 reads CASSLAGFSYEQYF. The CDR3 region has the DNA TGTGCCAGCAGCTTAGCGGGCTTCTCCTACGAGCAGTACTTC.

The V and J genes are TRBV6-5 and TRBJ2-7; D call uncertain. Trimming cost V 4 bases and J 9 bases, with 16 bases left between them. The CDR3 totals 13 residues. Germline V gives CDR1 MNHEY, CDR2 SVGAGI. CDR3 DNA: TGTGCCAGCAGTTCTTTGACTGTGCCGGGGCAGTACTTC. Its protein is CASSSLTVPGQYF.

V and J are TRBV30 and TRBJ2-7; 10 bases line up with TRBD1. The CDR3 is made up of 12 amino acids. V trimming: 5 bases; J trimming: 6 bases; junction bases outside the gene matches: 4. Germline V lookup: CDR1 GTSNPN, CDR2 SVGIG (reference sequence). The CDR3, as DNA: TGTGCCTGGCGGACAGGGGGAACCGAGCAGTACTTC. It yields the protein CAWRTGGTEQYF. The whole variable domain, filled in from reference TRBV30 and TRBJ2-7, reads SQTIHQWPATLVQPVGSPLSLECTVEGTSNPNLYWYRQAAGRGLQLLFYSVGIGQISSEVPQNLSASRPQDRQFILSSKKLLLSDSGFYLCAWRTGGTEQYFGPGTRLTVT.

The V call is TRBV4-2, the J call TRBJ1-2; D is possibly TRBD1 (6 bases). V lost 0 bases to trimming and J lost 7 bases, with 9 bases between them. The CDR3 is made up of 13 amino acids. Germline CDR1 is LGHNA and CDR2 is YNFKEQ. The CDR3, as DNA: TGTGCCAGCAGCCAAGAGGGGGGCCGTGGCTACACCTTC. Its protein is CASSQEGGRGYTF.

This clone was seen only a few times. J is TRBJ2-7 and V is TRBV11-2; 7 bases map to TRBD1. Germline V gives CDR1 SGHAT, CDR2 FQNNGV. V shed 5 bases and J 5 bases; nucleotides not matched to a gene: 9. The CDR3 consists of 14 residues. The CDR3 is CASSTLTGTHEQYF. The CDR3 DNA reads TGTGCCAGCAGCACCCTGACAGGGACCCACGAGCAGTACTTC.

This clone was seen a few times. The chain combines TRBV27 with TRBJ2-2, with D unclear. Trimming removed 3 bases from V and 7 bases from J, with 3 bases in between. Germline lookup yields CDR1 MNHEY and CDR2 SMNVEV (reference sequence). The CDR3 sequence is 11 residues long. The CDR3 region has the DNA TGTGCCAGCAGTTTGTTCGGGGAGCTGTTTTTT. As protein: CASSLFGELFF.

The rearrangement uses TRBV14 and TRBJ1-5; D remains ambiguous. The V end was cut by 0 bases, the J end by 7 bases, with 7 bases between. CDR1 is SGHDN, CDR2 FVKESK, per germline. The CDR3 covers 13 residues. The CDR3 is CASSQDVGQPQHF. The CDR3 DNA reads TGTGCCAGCAGCCAAGATGTTGGGCAGCCCCAGCATTTT.

The CDR3 is CSALLVETQYF. For the CDR3, the DNA is TGCAGTGCCCTACTAGTAGAGACCCAGTACTTC. The rearrangement links TRBV20-1 to TRBJ2-5; maybe TRBD2 (5 bases). Germline V gene lookup returns CDR1 DFQATT and CDR2 SNEGSKA (reference sequence). The CDR3 length is 11 residues. V was clipped by 6 bases and J by 4 bases, with 9 bases between them.

The rearrangement uses TRBV6-6 and TRBJ1-1; no definite D call. V was pared by 7 bases and J by 0 bases, with 18 bases between. CDR1 MNHNY and CDR2 SVGAGI come from the germline V gene (reference sequence). This CDR3 is 16 amino acids long. For the CDR3, the DNA is TGTGCCAGCATCAACGAGTGGGTGGGCATGAACACTGAAGCTTTCTTT. Its translation: CASINEWVGMNTEAFF.

The chain carries TRBV5-1 and TRBJ1-1; tentative D call: TRBD1 (5 bases). CDR3 size: 15 residues. V was trimmed by 3 bases and J by 1 base, leaving 13 bases between them. Per the germline V gene, CDR1 is SGHRS and CDR2 is YFSETQ. CDR3 nucleotide sequence: TGCGCCAGCAGCTCGGGACCTTACGAGAACACTGAAGCTTTCTTT. Amino acids: CASSSGPYENTEAFF. The full variable domain, in which reference TRBV5-1 and TRBJ1-1 provide the parts outside the CDR3, is KAGVTQTPRYLIKTRGQQVTLSCSPISGHRSVSWYQQTPGQGLQFLFEYFSETQRNKGNFPGRFSGRQFSNSRSEMNVSTLELGDSALYLCASSSGPYENTEAFFGQGTRLTVV.

This clone is a singleton in its sample. This sequence joins TRBV7-2 and TRBJ2-2; tentatively, D is TRBD2 (7 bases). Germline V gene lookup returns CDR1 SGHTA and CDR2 FQGNSA. Trimming pared 4 bases from V and 5 bases from J, leaving 14 bases between. The CDR3 covers 15 residues. The CDR3 protein is CASSSRGGITGELFF. In DNA form, the CDR3 reads TGTGCCAGCAGCTCTAGGGGGGGCATAACCGGGGAGCTGTTTTTT.

The gene calls are TRBV7-8 and TRBJ1-5; possible D gene TRBD1, 5 bases. Germline lookup yields CDR1 SGHVS and CDR2 FQNEAQ. The CDR3 runs to 16 residues. V was cut by 5 bases and J by 5 bases, with 19 bases left in between. Here the CDR3 reads CASSRGGWVRDQPQHF. The CDR3 DNA reads as TGTGCCAGCAGCCGTGGGGGGTGGGTTAGAGATCAGCCCCAGCATTTT.

CDR3 DNA: TGTGCCAGCTCACAGACTAGCCCTATAAGAAATGAGCAGTTCTTC. This sequence encodes CASSQTSPIRNEQFF. This rearrangement joins TRBV18 to TRBJ2-1; 7 bases match TRBD2. This CDR3 region has 15 residues. CDR1 and CDR2 from the germline V gene are KGHSH and LQKENI. The junction had 10 bases not matched to a gene; V was cut back by 4 bases and J by 7 bases.

V and J are TRBV7-2 and TRBJ2-4; 11 nucleotides align to TRBD1. The CDR3 extends over 18 amino acids. Germline lookup yields CDR1 SGHTA and CDR2 FQGNSA. V lost 3 bases and J lost 2; bases outside the gene matches: 9. The CDR3 region has the DNA TGTGCCAGCAGCTTTCTTGGGACAGGGGGGTGGACCAAAAACATTCAGTACTTC. It specifies CASSFLGTGGWTKNIQYF.

The count of this clone is one. This chain uses TRBV7-9 with TRBJ1-4; 8 positions match TRBD1. Losses at the gene ends were 5 bases for V and 13 bases for J; bases not matched to a gene: 12. Germline loops: CDR1 SEHNR, CDR2 FQNEAQ (reference sequence). The CDR3 is 14 amino acids. The CDR3 region has the DNA TGTGCCAGCAGCCACAGGGGGGGCCCAGGCGGACTGTTTTTT. Translation gives CASSHRGGPGGLFF. The complete variable domain, with remaining parts taken from reference TRBV7-9 and TRBJ1-4, reads DTGVSQNPRHKITKRGQNVTFRCDPISEHNRLYWYRQTLGQGPEFLTYFQNEAQLEKSRLLSDRFSAERPKGSFSTLEIQRTEQGDSAMYLCASSHRGGPGGLFFGSGTQLSVL.

The chain combines TRBV18 with TRBJ2-7, with 8 bases lining up with TRBD1. J was trimmed by 1 base and V by 5 bases; bases with no gene match: 4. This CDR3 comprises 14 residues. Germline assignment: CDR1 KGHSH and CDR2 LQKENI. The CDR3 bases are TGTGCCAGCTCAGAAGGACAGGGATCCTACGAGCAGTACTTC. This sequence encodes CASSEGQGSYEQYF.

In its sample, this clone was seen a few times. V and J are TRBV18 and TRBJ1-6; D not certain. CDR1 is KGHSH and CDR2 is LQKENI in the germline V gene. The V end was cut by 2 bases, the J end by 7 bases, with 6 bases between. This CDR3 region has 13 residues. DNA for the CDR3: TGTGCCAGCTCACCAGACAAAAATTCACCCCTCCACTTT. Its protein product is CASSPDKNSPLHF.

V gene TRBV19 combines with J gene TRBJ1-2; tentative D call: TRBD1 (6 bases). Germline values: CDR1 LNHDA, CDR2 SQIVND (reference sequence). Deletions cut 7 bases from V and 6 bases from J, with 18 bases between. The CDR3 consists of 14 residues. CDR3 sequence (DNA): TGTGCCAGTAACGTCCCTACAGGGTCTGATGGCTACACCTTC. Residues: CASNVPTGSDGYTF.

This chain uses TRBV5-1 with TRBJ1-1; 7 positions agree with TRBD1. Germline V gene data show CDR1 as SGHRS and CDR2 as YFSETQ. Trimming took 4 bases from V and 1 from J; bases not matched to a gene: 4. This CDR3 has 14 amino acids. The chain's CDR3 is CASSAQGGNTEAFF. Here the CDR3 DNA reads TGCGCCAGCAGCGCTCAGGGGGGGAACACTGAAGCTTTCTTT.

The chain uses TRBV6-1 and TRBJ2-3; TRBD1 agrees at 7 bases. Losses at the gene ends were 10 bases for V and 6 bases for J; bases not matched to a gene: 4. The CDR3 loop spans 11 amino acids. Looked up from germline, CDR1 is MNHNS and CDR2 is SASEGT. CDR3 in DNA: TGTGCCAATGACAGGGTTGATACGCAGTATTTT. This translates into CANDRVDTQYF.

The chain couples TRBV6-6 to TRBJ1-6; no clear D gene. Germline V gene lookup returns CDR1 MNHNY and CDR2 SVGAGI (reference sequence). The CDR3 runs 14 residues. Trimming removed 5 bases at V and 5 bases at J, with 10 bases between. The CDR3 region has the DNA TGTGCCAGCAGTCTCCTCGTGAATAATTCACCCCTCCACTTT. Its protein is CASSLLVNNSPLHF.

The V and J genes are TRBV28 and TRBJ2-2, with 10 bases that match TRBD2. The V gene's germline CDR1 is MDHEN and CDR2 SYDVKM. V lost 6 bases to trimming and J lost 0 bases; unmatched junction nucleotides: 1. This CDR3 has 15 amino acids. The CDR3 protein is CASRLAGSNTGELFF. CDR3 DNA: TGTGCCAGCAGACTAGCGGGATCGAACACCGGGGAGCTGTTTTTT.